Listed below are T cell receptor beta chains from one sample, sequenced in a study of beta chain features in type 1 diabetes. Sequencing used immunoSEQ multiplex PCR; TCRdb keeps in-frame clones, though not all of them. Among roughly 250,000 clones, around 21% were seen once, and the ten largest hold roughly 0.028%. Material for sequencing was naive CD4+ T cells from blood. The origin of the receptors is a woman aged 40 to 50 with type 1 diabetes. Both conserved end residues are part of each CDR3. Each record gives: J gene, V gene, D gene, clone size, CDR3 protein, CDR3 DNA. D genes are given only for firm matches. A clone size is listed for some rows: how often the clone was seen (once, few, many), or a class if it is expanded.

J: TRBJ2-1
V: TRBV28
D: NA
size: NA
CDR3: CASSLRDEQFF
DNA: TGTGCCAGCAGTTTACGGGATGAGCAGTTCTTC

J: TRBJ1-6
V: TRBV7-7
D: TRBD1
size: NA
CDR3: CASSSGQGESPLHF
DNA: TGTGCTAGCAGCTCGGGACAGGGCGAGTCACCCCTCCACTTT

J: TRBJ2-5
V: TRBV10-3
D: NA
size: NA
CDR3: CAISERGQETQYF
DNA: TGTGCCATCAGTGAGAGGGGTCAAGAGACCCAGTACTTC

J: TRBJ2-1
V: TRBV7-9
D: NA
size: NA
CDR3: CASSFRFTGGPVEQFF
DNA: TGTGCCAGCAGCTTTCGTTTCACCGGGGGGCCCGTTGAGCAGTTCTTC

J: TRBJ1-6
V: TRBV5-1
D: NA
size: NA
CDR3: CASSLGRSSYNSPLHF
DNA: TGCGCCAGCAGCTTGGGACGGAGCTCCTATAATTCACCCCTCCACTTT

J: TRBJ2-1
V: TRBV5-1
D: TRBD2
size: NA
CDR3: CASSLAGGSHEQFF
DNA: TGCGCCAGCAGCTTAGCGGGGGGTAGCCATGAGCAGTTCTTC

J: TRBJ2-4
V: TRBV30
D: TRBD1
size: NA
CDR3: CACQQGVAKNIQYF
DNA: TGTGCCTGTCAACAGGGGGTAGCCAAAAACATTCAGTACTTC

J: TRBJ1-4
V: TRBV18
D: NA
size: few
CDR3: CASSPGAGEKLFF
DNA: TGTGCCAGCTCACCAGGCGCCGGGGAAAAACTGTTTTTT

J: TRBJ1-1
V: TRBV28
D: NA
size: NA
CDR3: CASSLPGNTEAFF
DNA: TGTGCCAGCAGTTTACCAGGGAACACTGAAGCTTTCTTT

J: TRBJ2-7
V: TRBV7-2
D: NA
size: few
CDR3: CASSLIRYEQYF
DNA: TGTGCCAGCAGCTTAATTCGCTACGAGCAGTACTTC

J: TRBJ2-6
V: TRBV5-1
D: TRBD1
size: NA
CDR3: CASRDRVTGANVLTF
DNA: TGCGCCAGTCGGGACAGGGTGACTGGGGCCAACGTCCTGACTTTC

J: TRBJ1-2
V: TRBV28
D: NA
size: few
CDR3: CASSPPGDGYTF
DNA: TGTGCCAGCAGTCCTCCGGGGGATGGCTACACCTTC

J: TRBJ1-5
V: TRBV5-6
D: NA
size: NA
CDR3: CASSLAGVEPQHF
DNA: TGTGCCAGCAGCTTGGCGGGAGTGGAGCCCCAGCATTTT

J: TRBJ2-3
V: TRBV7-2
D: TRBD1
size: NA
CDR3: CASSLQGFGTDTQYF
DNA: TGTGCCAGCAGCCTACAGGGGTTTGGCACAGATACGCAGTATTTT

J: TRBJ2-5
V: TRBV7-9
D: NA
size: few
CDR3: CASSLRGIETQYF
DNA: TGTGCCAGCAGCTTAAGAGGGATAGAGACCCAGTACTTC

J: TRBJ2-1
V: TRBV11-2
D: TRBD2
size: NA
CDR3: CASSQAGGQSGEQFF
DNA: TGTGCCAGCAGCCAAGCGGGAGGGCAGTCCGGTGAGCAGTTCTTC

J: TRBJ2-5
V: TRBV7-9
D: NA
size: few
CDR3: CASSLRDATQYF
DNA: TGTGCCAGCAGCTTGCGGGATGCGACCCAGTACTTC

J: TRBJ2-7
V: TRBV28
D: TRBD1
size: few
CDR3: CASSSIHFGQARTFYEQYF
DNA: TGTGCCAGCAGTTCCATCCACTTTGGACAGGCCCGAACCTTTTACGAGCAGTACTTC

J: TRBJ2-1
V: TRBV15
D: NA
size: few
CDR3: CATLPKASALYNEQFF
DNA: TGTGCCACCCTTCCGAAGGCTAGCGCTCTCTACAATGAGCAGTTCTTC

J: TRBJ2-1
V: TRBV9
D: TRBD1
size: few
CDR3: CASSVSGQSYNEQFF
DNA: TGTGCCAGCAGCGTATCGGGACAGTCCTACAATGAGCAGTTCTTC

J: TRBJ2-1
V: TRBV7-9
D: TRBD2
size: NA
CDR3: CASSLFPRREGRNEQFF
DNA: TGTGCCAGCAGCTTATTCCCACGTCGGGAGGGCCGGAATGAGCAGTTCTTC

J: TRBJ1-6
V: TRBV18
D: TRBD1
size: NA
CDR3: CASSPLDDRGKSLHF
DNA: TGTGCCAGCTCACCTTTAGATGACAGGGGAAAATCCCTCCACTTT

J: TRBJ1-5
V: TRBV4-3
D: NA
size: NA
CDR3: CASSQDTGSHQPQHF
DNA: TGCGCCAGCAGCCAAGACACAGGTTCCCATCAGCCCCAGCATTTT

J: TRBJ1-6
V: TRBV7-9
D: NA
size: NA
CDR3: CASSFDFNSPLHF
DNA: TGTGCCAGCAGCTTCGACTTTAATTCACCCCTCCACTTT

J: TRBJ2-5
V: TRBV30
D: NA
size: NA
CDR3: CAWSGQSGQETQYF
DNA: TGTGCCTGGAGTGGCCAATCAGGACAAGAGACCCAGTACTTC

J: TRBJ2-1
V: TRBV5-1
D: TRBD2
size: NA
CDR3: CASSLAGTSGYNEQFF
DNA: TGCGCCAGCAGCTTGGCCGGGACTAGCGGTTACAATGAGCAGTTCTTC

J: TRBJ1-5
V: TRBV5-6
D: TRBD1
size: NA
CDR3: CASSRTGDSNQPQHF
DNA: TGTGCCAGCAGCCGAACAGGGGACAGTAATCAGCCCCAGCATTTT

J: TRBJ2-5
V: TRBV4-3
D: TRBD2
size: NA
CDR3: CASSQNSGGTLEETQYF
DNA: TGCGCCAGCAGCCAGAACAGCGGGGGGACCTTGGAGGAGACCCAGTACTTC

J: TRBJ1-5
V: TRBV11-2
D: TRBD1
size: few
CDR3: CASSLDRAGNQPQHF
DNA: TGTGCCAGCAGCTTGGACAGGGCCGGCAATCAGCCCCAGCATTTT

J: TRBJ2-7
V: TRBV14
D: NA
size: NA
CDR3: CASSHRAGAGEQYF
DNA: TGTGCCAGCAGCCATAGAGCAGGGGCTGGCGAGCAGTACTTC

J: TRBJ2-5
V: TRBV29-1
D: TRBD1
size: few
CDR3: CSATTGEWETQYF
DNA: TGCAGCGCCACGACAGGGGAGTGGGAGACCCAGTACTTC

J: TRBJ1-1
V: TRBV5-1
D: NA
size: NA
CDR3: CASSFPDRDEAFF
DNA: TGCGCCAGCAGCTTCCCTGACAGAGATGAAGCTTTCTTT

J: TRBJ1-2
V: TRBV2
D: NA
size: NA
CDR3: CASSEGQTNYGYTF
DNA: TGTGCCAGCAGTGAAGGACAGACTAACTATGGCTACACCTTC

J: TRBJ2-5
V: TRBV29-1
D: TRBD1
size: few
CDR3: CSVAGTGLGETQYF
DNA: TGCAGCGTTGCAGGGACAGGCTTGGGTGAGACCCAGTACTTC

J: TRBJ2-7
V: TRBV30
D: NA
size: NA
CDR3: CAWTSGGYEQYF
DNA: TGTGCCTGGACCTCCGGAGGCTACGAGCAGTACTTC

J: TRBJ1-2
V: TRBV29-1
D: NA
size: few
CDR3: CSVERLYGYTF
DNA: TGCAGCGTTGAACGACTCTATGGCTACACCTTC

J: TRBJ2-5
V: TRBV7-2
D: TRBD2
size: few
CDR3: CASSLRREGETQYF
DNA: TGTGCCAGCAGCTTGAGGAGGGAGGGCGAGACCCAGTACTTC

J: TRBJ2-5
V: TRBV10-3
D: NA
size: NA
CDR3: CAITGGPEQTQYF
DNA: TGTGCCATCACGGGGGGCCCCGAACAGACCCAGTACTTC

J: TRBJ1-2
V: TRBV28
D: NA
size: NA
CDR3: CASSLRGYGYTF
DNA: TGTGCCAGCAGTTTGCGGGGCTATGGCTACACCTTC

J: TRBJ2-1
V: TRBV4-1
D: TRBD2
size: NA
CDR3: CASSYGLAYYNEQFF
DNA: TGCGCCAGCAGCTACGGACTAGCGTATTACAATGAGCAGTTCTTC

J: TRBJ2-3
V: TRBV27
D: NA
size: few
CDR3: CASSLGPSWVIDTQYF
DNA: TGTGCCAGCAGCCTAGGGCCTAGCTGGGTAATCGATACGCAGTATTTT

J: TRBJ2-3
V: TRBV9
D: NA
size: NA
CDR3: CASSVSGDTQYF
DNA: TGTGCCAGCAGCGTATCGGGAGATACGCAGTATTTT

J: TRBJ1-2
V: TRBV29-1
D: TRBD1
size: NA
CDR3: CSATTGRNYGYTF
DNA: TGCAGCGCCACGACAGGGCGTAACTATGGCTACACCTTC